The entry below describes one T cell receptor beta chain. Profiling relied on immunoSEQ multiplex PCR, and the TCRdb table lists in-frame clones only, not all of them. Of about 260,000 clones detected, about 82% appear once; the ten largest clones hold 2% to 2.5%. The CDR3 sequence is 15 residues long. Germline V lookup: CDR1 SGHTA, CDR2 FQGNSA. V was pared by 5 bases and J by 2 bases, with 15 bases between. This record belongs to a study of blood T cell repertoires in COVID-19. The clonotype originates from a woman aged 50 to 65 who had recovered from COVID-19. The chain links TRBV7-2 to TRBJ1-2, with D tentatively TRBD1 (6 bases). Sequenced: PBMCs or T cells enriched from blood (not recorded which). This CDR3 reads CASSPRAGVNYGYTF. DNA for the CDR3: TGTGCCAGCAGCCCGCGGGCAGGGGTGAACTATGGCTACACCTTC.